A single sample gave rise to the 15 T cell receptor beta chains below, sequenced in a study of shared clonotypes between healthy human individuals. This table comes from immunoSEQ multiplex PCR, and its TCRdb copy is limited to in-frame clones, with some not included. The profile shows approximately 600,000 clones, 90% to 95% of them singletons. Naive-designated CD8 cells lacked CD45RO, were positively enriched for CCR7, and omitted terminally differentiated effector memory CD45RA+ cells. The source material was naive CD8+ T cells sorted from blood. Receptors were obtained from a woman between 25 and 40 years old in good health.

V usage is TRBV2 and J usage is TRBJ2-2; D might be TRBD2 (6 bases). V lost 5 bases and J lost 0, with 16 bases in between. The germline V gene encodes CDR1 SNHLY and CDR2 FYNNEI. The CDR3 totals 17 residues. The CDR3 bases are TGTGCCAGCAGTCCCCGACTAGTATCTCCGAACACCGGGGAGCTGTTTTTT. Encoded protein: CASSPRLVSPNTGELFF.

This chain connects TRBV6-1 to TRBJ2-5, with D perhaps matching TRBD1 or TRBD2 (5 bases each). This CDR3 has 14 amino acids. Germline V lookup: CDR1 MNHNS, CDR2 SASEGT. Trimming cost V 1 base and J 3 bases, with 9 bases left between them. The CDR3 loop reads CASSEGGGKETQYF. The CDR3 DNA reads as TGTGCCAGCAGTGAAGGTGGGGGAAAAGAGACCCAGTACTTC.

V and J are TRBV5-4 and TRBJ1-2; D ambiguous. The germline V gene has CDR1 SGHNT and CDR2 YYREEE (reference sequence). There are 13 residues in the CDR3. Trimming pared 2 bases from V and 5 bases from J, leaving 10 bases between. As DNA, the CDR3 is TGTGCCAGCAGCTTAACGGGAGCTTATGGCTACACCTTC. Translated, it gives CASSLTGAYGYTF.

V is TRBV6-9 and J is TRBJ2-7; D is possibly TRBD1 (5 bases). The CDR3 has 16 amino acids. Germline lookup yields CDR1 MNHGY and CDR2 SVAAGI. V was trimmed by 3 bases and J by 3 bases, leaving 18 bases between them. The CDR3 sequence is CASSYSMARENYEQYF. DNA for the CDR3: TGTGCCAGCAGTTACTCCATGGCCAGGGAAAACTACGAGCAGTACTTC.

This clone was seen a single time. The rearrangement uses TRBV28 and TRBJ2-1; 7 bases line up with TRBD1. The CDR3 runs 20 residues. V trimming: 7 bases; J trimming: 6 bases; junction bases outside the gene matches: 27. Germline loops: CDR1 MDHEN, CDR2 SYDVKM. For the CDR3, the DNA is TGTGCCAGCACCACCCCTTCACCCAGACAGGGATTAGCCCTCATCAATGAGCAGTTCTTC. Residues: CASTTPSPRQGLALINEQFF. Filled out from reference TRBV28 and TRBJ2-1, the complete variable domain reads DVKVTQSSRYLVKRTGEKVFLECVQDMDHENMFWYRQDPGLGLRLIYFSYDVKMKEKGDIPEGYSVSREKKERFSLILESASTNQTSMYLCASTTPSPRQGLALINEQFFGPGTRLTVL.

In this sample, this clone turned up a few times. Different DNA sequences within this sample yield the same CDR3. The gene calls are TRBV11-2 and TRBJ1-1; D remains ambiguous. This CDR3 has 11 residues. Germline values: CDR1 SGHAT, CDR2 FQNNGV. V lost 5 bases and J 2 bases, leaving 3 bases between the germline ends. In DNA form, the CDR3 reads TGTGCCAGCAGCCCAAACACTGAAGCTTTCTTT. Its translation: CASSPNTEAFF.

The chain has TRBV19 and TRBJ2-4, with 7 bases identical to TRBD1. The CDR3 has 18 amino acids. CDR1 is LNHDA and CDR2 is SQIVND in the germline V gene (reference sequence). V was pared by 8 bases and J by 3 bases, with 19 bases of the junction left unmatched. The CDR3 region has the DNA TGTGCCAGTGCCCCCCGGGACAGACTTCCGAGGGTCAAAAACATTCAGTACTTC. Translating gives CASAPRDRLPRVKNIQYF. The full variable domain, with the rest looked up from reference TRBV19 and TRBJ2-4, is DGGITQSPKYLFRKEGQNVTLSCEQNLNHDAMYWYRQDPGQGLRLIYYSQIVNDFQKGDIAEGYSVSREKKESFPLTVTSAQKNPTAFYLCASAPRDRLPRVKNIQYFGAGTRLSVL.

The chain recombines TRBV5-4 with TRBJ2-2, with 12 bases that match TRBD1. Unmatched junction bases numbered 1, after V lost 4 bases and J lost 6 bases. The CDR3 spans 14 residues. From germline, CDR1 is SGHNT and CDR2 YYREEE (reference sequence). CDR3 residues: CASSGTGGSGELFF. The CDR3 DNA sequence: TGTGCCAGCAGCGGGACAGGGGGCTCCGGGGAGCTGTTTTTT.

The V gene is TRBV11-3, the J gene TRBJ2-7; 10 bases map to TRBD1. This CDR3 region has 14 residues. Per the germline V gene, CDR1 is SGHNT and CDR2 is YENEEA. V dropped 5 bases and J dropped 3; count of bases not matched to a gene: 4. The CDR3 spells CASSQGTGVYEQYF. In DNA, the CDR3 is TGTGCCAGCAGCCAAGGGACAGGGGTCTACGAGCAGTACTTC. Based on the CDR3 plus reference TRBV11-3 and TRBJ2-7, the full variable domain is EAGVVQSPRYKIIEKKQPVAFWCNPISGHNTLYWYLQNLGQGPELLIRYENEEAVDDSQLPKDRFSAERLKGVDSTLKIQPAELGDSAVYLCASSQGTGVYEQYFGPGTRLTVT.

This clone has only one observation. V is TRBV7-9 and J is TRBJ2-5; 8 bases align to TRBD1. The CDR3 spans 13 residues. CDR1 and CDR2 (germline): SEHNR, FQNEAQ (reference sequence). V lost 5 bases to trimming and J lost 4 bases; unmatched junction nucleotides: 3. In nucleotides, the CDR3 is TGTGCCAGCAGCCGGACAGGGCCAGAGACCCAGTACTTC. Protein sequence: CASSRTGPETQYF.

In this sample, this clone turned up once. The V call is TRBV19, the J call TRBJ1-1, with 7 nucleotides matching TRBD1. This CDR3 is 14 amino acids long. V lost 2 bases, J lost 3 bases, and 3 bases stayed unmatched. CDR1 LNHDA and CDR2 SQIVND come from the germline V gene (reference sequence). The CDR3 sequence: CASSIIQGDTEAFF. As DNA, the CDR3 is TGTGCCAGTAGTATAATCCAGGGGGACACTGAAGCTTTCTTT.

The V gene is TRBV28, the J gene TRBJ2-7; D is perhaps TRBD2 (6 bases). V lost 3 bases to trimming and J lost 4 bases, with 13 bases between them. Germline V gene sequence: CDR1 MDHEN, CDR2 SYDVKM. The CDR3 has 14 amino acids. CDR3 sequence (DNA): TGTGCCAGCAGTTTCGACGGGAGTAAGTACGAGCAGTACTTC. It encodes CASSFDGSKYEQYF.

The V gene is TRBV25-1, the J gene TRBJ2-1; no definite D call. The CDR3 has 13 residues. CDR1 and CDR2 from the germline V gene are MGHDK and SYGVNS. V lost 2 bases, J lost 0 bases, and 2 bases lay in between. The CDR3 region is CASSESSYNEQFF. CDR3 DNA: TGTGCCAGCAGTGAAAGCTCCTACAATGAGCAGTTCTTC.

With respect to this clone: Other DNA sequences within the sample encode an identical CDR3. The gene calls are TRBV9 and TRBJ2-7; tentatively, D is TRBD2 (5 bases). Trimming pared 0 bases from V and 4 bases from J, leaving 11 bases between. CDR1 is SGDLS, CDR2 YYNGEE, per germline. This CDR3 comprises 14 residues. DNA for the CDR3: TGTGCCAGCAGCGTAGGAGGGAGTGGATACGAGCAGTACTTC. This encodes CASSVGGSGYEQYF.

The V and J genes are TRBV5-6 and TRBJ2-7; no firm D call. The V gene lost 4 bases and the J gene lost 0 bases, with 8 bases spanning the gap. The CDR3 is made up of 13 amino acids. The germline CDR1 and CDR2 sequences are SGHDT and YYEEEE. DNA of the CDR3: TGTGCCAGCAGCCCAGGCAACTCCTACGAGCAGTACTTC. Amino acids: CASSPGNSYEQYF.